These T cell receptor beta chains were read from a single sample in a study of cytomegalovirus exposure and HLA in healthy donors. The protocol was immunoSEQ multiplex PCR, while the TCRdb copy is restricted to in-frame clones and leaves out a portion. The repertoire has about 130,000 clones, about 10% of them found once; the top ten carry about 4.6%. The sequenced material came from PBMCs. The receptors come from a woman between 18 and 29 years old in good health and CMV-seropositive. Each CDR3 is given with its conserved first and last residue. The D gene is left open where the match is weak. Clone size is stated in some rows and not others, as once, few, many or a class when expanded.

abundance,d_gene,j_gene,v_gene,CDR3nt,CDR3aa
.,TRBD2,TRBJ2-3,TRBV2,TGTGCCAGCAGTGGGGGACTAGCGGGAGGTTCAGATACGCAGTATTTT,CASSGGLAGGSDTQYF
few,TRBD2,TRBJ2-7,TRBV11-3,TGTGCCAGCAGCTTCCGGACTAGCGGGAGCCCCTACGAGCAGTACTTC,CASSFRTSGSPYEQYF
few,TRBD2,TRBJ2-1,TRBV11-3,TGTGCCAGCAGCTCAACGCAATCTAGCGGGAGGGCCCGGGAGCAGTTCTTC,CASSSTQSSGRAREQFF
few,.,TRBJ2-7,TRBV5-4,TGTGCCAGCAGCAAGGTAGGGGACGAGCAGTACTTC,CASSKVGDEQYF
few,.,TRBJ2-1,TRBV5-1,TGCGCCAGCAGCTTGGAATGGAGGGCTCAGGGCGAGCAGTTCTTC,CASSLEWRAQGEQFF
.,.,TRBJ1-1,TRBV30,TGTGCCTGGAGTGTGGCAGGGATCACTGAAGCTTTCTTT,CAWSVAGITEAFF
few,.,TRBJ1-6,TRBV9,TGTGCCAGCAGCGTAATGGCAGGGGACAATTCACCCCTCCACTTT,CASSVMAGDNSPLHF
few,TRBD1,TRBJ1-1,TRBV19,TGTGCCAGTAGTAAGATCGGGACAGGAATGACTGAAGCTTTCTTT,CASSKIGTGMTEAFF
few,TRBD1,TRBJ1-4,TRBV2,TGTGCCAGCAGTGAAGGCAGGGGGAATGAAAAACTGTTTTTT,CASSEGRGNEKLFF
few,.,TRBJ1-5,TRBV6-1,TGTGCCAGCAGTGGTCCGGCCGAGGGCAATCAGCCCCAGCATTTT,CASSGPAEGNQPQHF
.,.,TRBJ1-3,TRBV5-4,TGTGCCAGCAGCTTGGACCGGGGGTCTGGAAACACCATATATTTT,CASSLDRGSGNTIYF